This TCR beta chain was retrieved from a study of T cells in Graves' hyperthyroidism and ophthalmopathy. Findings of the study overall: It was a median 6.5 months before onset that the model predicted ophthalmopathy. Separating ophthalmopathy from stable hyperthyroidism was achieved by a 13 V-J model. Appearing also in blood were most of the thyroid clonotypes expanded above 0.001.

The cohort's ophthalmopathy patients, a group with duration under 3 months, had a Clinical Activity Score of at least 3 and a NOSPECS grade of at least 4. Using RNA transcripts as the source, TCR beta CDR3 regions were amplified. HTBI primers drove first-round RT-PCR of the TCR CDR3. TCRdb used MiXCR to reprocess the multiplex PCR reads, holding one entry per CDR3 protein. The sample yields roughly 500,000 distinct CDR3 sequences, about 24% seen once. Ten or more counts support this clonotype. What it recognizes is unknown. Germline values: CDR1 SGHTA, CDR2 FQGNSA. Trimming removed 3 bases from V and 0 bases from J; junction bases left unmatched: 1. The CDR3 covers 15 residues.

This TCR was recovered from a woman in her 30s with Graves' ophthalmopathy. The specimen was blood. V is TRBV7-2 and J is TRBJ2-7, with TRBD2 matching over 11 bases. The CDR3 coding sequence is TGTGCCAGCAGCTTCGGACTAGCGGGCTCCTACGAGCAGTACTTC. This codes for CASSFGLAGSYEQYF.